The source of this T cell receptor beta chain is a study of T-cell reconstitution after alpha-beta-depleted transplantation in children. Construction of the TCRbeta library involved unique molecular identifiers. TCRdb ran MiXCR on the PCR reads and lists one entry per CDR3 protein. The sample yields some 280,000 distinct CDR3 sequences, nearly 10% seen once. This CDR3 is built from 14 residues. From germline, CDR1 is SQVTM and CDR2 ANQGSEA. The V gene end was trimmed by 4 bases and the J gene end by 4 bases; junction bases not matched to a gene: 10. The origin of this receptor is a human donor who donated a stem cell graft to a child with SCID. The sequencing here drew on PBMCs from the stem cell graft donor, taken from the stem cell graft. The J gene is TRBJ2-7, the V gene TRBV29-1; 7 nucleotides line up with TRBD1. CDR3 sequence (DNA): TGCAGCGTTGTGTTGGCAGGGGGAATTTACGAGCAGTACTTC. It specifies CSVVLAGGIYEQYF.